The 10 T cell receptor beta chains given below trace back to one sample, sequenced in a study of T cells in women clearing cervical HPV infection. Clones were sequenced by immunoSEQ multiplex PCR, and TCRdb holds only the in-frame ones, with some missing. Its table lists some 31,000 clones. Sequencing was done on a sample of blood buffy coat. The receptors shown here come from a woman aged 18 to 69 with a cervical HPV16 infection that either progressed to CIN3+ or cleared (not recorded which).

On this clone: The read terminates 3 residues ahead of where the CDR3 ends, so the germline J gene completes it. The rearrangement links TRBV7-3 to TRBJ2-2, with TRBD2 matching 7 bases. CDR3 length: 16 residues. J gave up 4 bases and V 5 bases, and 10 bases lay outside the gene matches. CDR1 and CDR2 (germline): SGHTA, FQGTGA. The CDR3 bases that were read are TGTGCCAGCAGCCCAGCGGGATCTCGGGGCACCGGGGAG. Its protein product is CASSPAGSRGTGE. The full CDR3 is CASSPAGSRGTGELFF.

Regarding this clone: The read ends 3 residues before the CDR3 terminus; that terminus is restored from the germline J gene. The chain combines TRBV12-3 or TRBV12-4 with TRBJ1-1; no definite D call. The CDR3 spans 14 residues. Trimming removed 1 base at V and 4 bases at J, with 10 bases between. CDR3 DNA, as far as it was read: TGTGCCAGCAGTTTAGAGTTGATACTCACTGAA. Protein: CASSLELILTE. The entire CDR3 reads CASSLELILTEAFF.

CDR3 protein: CSAPWTRVEQFF. The covered CDR3 bases are TGCAGTGCCCCCTGGACTAGGGTTGAG. The V and J genes are TRBV20-1 and TRBJ2-1, with TRBD2 matching 7 bases. From the germline J gene comes the end of the CDR3, since the read stops 3 residues before it. The germline V gene has CDR1 DFQATT and CDR2 SNEGSKA (reference sequence). This CDR3 is built from 12 residues. Trimming cost V 6 bases and J 9 bases; bases outside gene matches: 8.

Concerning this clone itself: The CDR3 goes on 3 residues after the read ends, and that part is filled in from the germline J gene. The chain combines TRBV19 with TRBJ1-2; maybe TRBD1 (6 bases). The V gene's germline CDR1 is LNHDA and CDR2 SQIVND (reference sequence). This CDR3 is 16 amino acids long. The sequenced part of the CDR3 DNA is TGTGCCAGTAGTAGACTAGCGGGGGGGCCTCTGGATACC. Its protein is CASSRLAGGPLDT. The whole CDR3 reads CASSRLAGGPLDTYTF.

The part of the CDR3 DNA that was read is TGTGCCTGGAGTCCGAGGGGATACGGC. Its translation: CAWSPRGYG. The entire CDR3 protein is CAWSPRGYGYTF. The V gene is TRBV30, the J gene TRBJ1-2; the D gene is possibly TRBD1 (5 bases). The read terminates 3 residues ahead of where the CDR3 ends, so the germline J gene completes it. CDR3 length: 12 amino acids. CDR1 is GTSNPN, CDR2 SVGIG, per germline (reference sequence).

The CDR3 sequence is CASSRLDQNEQFF. Incomplete CDR3 DNA: TGTGCCAGCTCACGACTAGATCAGAATGAG. This chain links TRBV18 with TRBJ2-1, with D possibly being TRBD2 (6 bases). Read coverage stops 3 residues before the CDR3 terminus; the germline J gene supplies the remainder. Looked up from germline, CDR1 is KGHSH and CDR2 is LQKENI. Deletions cut 4 bases from V and 7 bases from J, with 11 bases between. The CDR3 runs to 13 residues.

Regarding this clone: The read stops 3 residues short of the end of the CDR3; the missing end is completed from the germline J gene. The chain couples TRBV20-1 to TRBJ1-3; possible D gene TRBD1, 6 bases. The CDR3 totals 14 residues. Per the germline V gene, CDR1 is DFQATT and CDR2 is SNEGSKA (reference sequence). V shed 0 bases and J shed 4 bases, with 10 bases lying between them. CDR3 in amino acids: CSAREGGTGNTIYF. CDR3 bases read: TGCAGTGCTAGAGAAGGGGGAACCGGAAACACC.

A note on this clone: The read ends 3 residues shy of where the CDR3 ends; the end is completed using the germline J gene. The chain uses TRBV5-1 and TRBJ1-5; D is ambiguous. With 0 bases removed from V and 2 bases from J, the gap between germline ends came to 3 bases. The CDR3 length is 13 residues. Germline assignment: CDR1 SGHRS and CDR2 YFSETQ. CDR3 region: CASSLAGNQPQHF. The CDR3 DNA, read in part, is TGCGCCAGCAGCTTGGCTGGCAATCAGCCC.

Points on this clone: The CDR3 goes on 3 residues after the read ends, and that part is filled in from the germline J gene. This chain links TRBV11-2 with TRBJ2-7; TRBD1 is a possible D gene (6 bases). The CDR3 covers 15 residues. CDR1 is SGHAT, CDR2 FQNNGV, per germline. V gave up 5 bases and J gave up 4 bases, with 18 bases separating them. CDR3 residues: CASSPYRDLLYEQYF. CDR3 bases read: TGTGCCAGCAGCCCCTACAGGGATCTCCTTTACGAG. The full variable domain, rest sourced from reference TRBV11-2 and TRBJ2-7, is EAGVAQSPRYKIIEKRQSVAFWCNPISGHATLYWYQQILGQGPKLLIQFQNNGVVDDSQLPKDRFSAERLKGVDSTLKIQPAKLEDSAVYLCASSPYRDLLYEQYFGPGTRLTVT.

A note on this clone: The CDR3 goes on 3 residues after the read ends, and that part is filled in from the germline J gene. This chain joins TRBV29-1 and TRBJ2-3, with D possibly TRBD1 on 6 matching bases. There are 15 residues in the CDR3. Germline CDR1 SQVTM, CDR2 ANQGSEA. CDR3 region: CSARTYLDRQETQYF. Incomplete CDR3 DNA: TGCAGCGCGAGAACCTACTTGGACAGACAAGAGACG.